A single sample is the source of the 9 T cell receptor beta chains below, sequenced in a study of cytomegalovirus exposure and HLA in healthy donors. The PCR employed 60 Vbeta primers together with 13 Jbeta primers. The assay was immunoSEQ multiplex PCR, and TCRdb's table has in-frame clones only and misses some. The sample includes around 200,000 clones, about 80% seen only once; the top ten take 0.65%. The sample taken for sequencing was PBMCs. These receptors all stem from a boy under 18 in good health and CMV-seronegative.

V is TRBV18 and J is TRBJ1-4, with 8 bases aligning to TRBD1. Germline CDR1 and CDR2: KGHSH and LQKENI. The CDR3 consists of 15 residues. Trimming removed 1 base from V and 8 bases from J; junction bases left unmatched: 6. CDR3 coding DNA: TGTGCCAGCTCACCACGACAGGGGCAGGAGGAAAAACTGTTTTTT. It specifies CASSPRQGQEEKLFF.

V is TRBV5-1 and J is TRBJ1-2, with D maybe TRBD1 (5 bases). V gave up 4 bases and J gave up 8 bases, with 15 bases separating them. Germline lookup yields CDR1 SGHRS and CDR2 YFSETQ. CDR3 size: 13 residues. The CDR3 sequence is CASSLVLDSGYTF. The CDR3 DNA is TGCGCCAGCAGCCTCGTGCTTGACAGCGGCTACACCTTC.

The CDR3 loop reads CASSPWGQGPEAFF. In DNA form, the CDR3 reads TGTGCCAGCAGCCCCTGGGGGCAGGGCCCTGAAGCTTTCTTT. The J gene is TRBJ1-1, the V gene TRBV4-2, with a possible D match to TRBD1 (6 bases). The CDR3 runs 14 residues. With 4 bases removed from V and 6 bases from J, the gap between germline ends came to 15 bases. Germline lookup yields CDR1 LGHNA and CDR2 YNFKEQ.

V usage is TRBV18 and J usage is TRBJ2-2; D is perhaps TRBD1 (5 bases). The germline gives CDR1 KGHSH, CDR2 LQKENI. The germline V and J ends were trimmed by 1 base and 0 bases, with 6 bases remaining between them. The CDR3 runs to 15 residues. CDR3 sequence: CASSPQTANTGELFF. DNA of the CDR3: TGTGCCAGCTCACCACAGACAGCGAACACCGGGGAGCTGTTTTTT.

This clone was observed a few times. The chain links TRBV7-6 to TRBJ1-4; the D is unclear. V was cut by 0 bases and J by 5 bases, with 16 bases left in between. In germline, CDR1 is SGHVS, CDR2 FNYEAQ. This CDR3 has 17 amino acids. CDR3 DNA sequence: TGTGCCAGCAGCTTAGCGTACCGGGGAAGAAAAAATGAAAAACTGTTTTTT. It translates to CASSLAYRGRKNEKLFF.

The rearrangement joins TRBV6-1 to TRBJ2-7; 8 bases match TRBD1. Germline loops: CDR1 MNHNS, CDR2 SASEGT. V shed 10 bases and J 2 bases; nucleotides not matched to a gene: 13. CDR3 length equals 15 residues. The CDR3 sequence is CATSGQGRGAYEQYF. As DNA, the CDR3 is TGTGCCACGTCAGGACAGGGAAGAGGGGCCTACGAGCAGTACTTC.

This clone has only a few counts. The gene calls are TRBV6-5 and TRBJ2-3; 9 bases are shared with TRBD1. CDR1 MNHEY and CDR2 SVGAGI come from the germline V gene. The CDR3 runs to 15 residues. Trimming cost V 5 bases and J 4 bases; bases outside gene matches: 7. CDR3 in DNA: TGTGCCAGCAGTAAGGGGACAGGGACATCAGATACGCAGTATTTT. Translated, it gives CASSKGTGTSDTQYF.

The chain combines TRBV30 with TRBJ1-2; D ambiguous. This CDR3 has 15 residues. V lost 4 bases, J lost 2 bases, and 17 bases lay in between. CDR1 and CDR2 from the germline V gene are GTSNPN and SVGIG (reference sequence). CDR3 nucleotides: TGTGCCTGGACCCCGGAGATTCGACTGAACTATGGCTACACCTTC. Amino acid sequence: CAWTPEIRLNYGYTF.

The rearrangement joins TRBV5-1 to TRBJ1-2; 7 bases line up with TRBD1. CDR1 SGHRS and CDR2 YFSETQ come from the germline V gene. The CDR3 consists of 15 residues. V was clipped by 4 bases and J by 0 bases; unmatched bases: 6. CDR3 nucleotide sequence: TGCGCCAGCAGCGCAACAGGGGCTCCTAACTATGGCTACACCTTC. Amino acid sequence: CASSATGAPNYGYTF.